This TCR beta chain was sequenced in a study of cytomegalovirus exposure and HLA in healthy donors (dated by TCRdb to 2017 to 2019). With regard to the full study: In an earlier analysis of approximately 500 of the donors, approximately 260 Gb of sequence data and 100 million or so unique TCR beta sequences from 150 million to 200 million T cells were reported. About 300 gigabases of sequencing data and tens of millions of unique TCR sequences were included in an early release covering 550 to 650 HLA-typed donors. The genetic ancestry cluster associated with self-reported Caucasian donors included roughly four fifths of the 398 genotyped donors. The study aimed to test whether signatures of past pathogen exposure could be identified by cataloging public T cell receptors. The study used immunosequencing to profile the T cell repertoires of around 600 subjects and linked those repertoires to cytomegalovirus serostatus. Besides the first cohort of more than 650 subjects, a separate validation cohort made up of around 120 different subjects was used. The study combined high-throughput TCR immunosequencing, statistical association of individual TCRs with disease status, and machine learning to predict cytomegalovirus infection status. In a later analysis, previously published TCR beta repertoires from several hundred donors were re-analyzed and high-resolution HLA genotyping was added so that TCR occurrence patterns could be studied. Rather than using new phenotypic data, the later analysis identified candidate immune exposures from TCR beta sequences and from how often those sequences occurred across donors. An earlier analysis of some 500 of the donors used high-throughput TCR beta sequencing to judge whether each TCR beta V gene segment behaved as functional or pseudogenic. Alongside the repertoire data, information on donor age, sex, ethnicity and CMV serostatus was compiled. A later genetic analysis used genome-wide SNP genotypes for about three fifths of the roughly 700 donors, treating that subset as a discovery cohort. All discovery cohort repertoires had been generated on a single sequencing platform. HLA typing covered class I and class II loci at four-digit resolution. Typing coverage differed by locus: A, B, C, DRB1 and DQB1 were typed in roughly 620-630 donors, DQA1 in 500 to 550, DPA1 in around 580, and DPB1 in 400 to 480. Because of strong linkage in the cohort, 5 or 6 DR-DQ haplotypes were treated as single units for association and clustering. Among 300 to 500 genotyped donors of the cohort, an average of approximately 200,000 unique TCR beta nucleotide sequences was sequenced per donor, of which roughly 17% were non-productive.

Receptors were amplified or captured by the immunoSEQ multiplex PCR assay. The multiplex PCR relied on a mix of 60 forward primers for TCR Vbeta segments and 13 reverse primers for TCR Jbeta segments. The CDR3 region of rearranged TCR beta genes was amplified from genomic DNA by a multiplex PCR assay. On the Illumina HiSeq System, the amplified TCR beta libraries were sequenced as 87-base-pair reads. Concerning the study's data processing: Across the 666 repertoires, a later analysis counted around 80 million unique TCR beta chains, around 10 million of which were shared by at least two donors. A nearest-neighbor algorithm error-corrected the raw reads and collapsed the reads into unique sequences, merging closely related sequences to remove PCR and sequencing errors. To assign V, D and J gene segments, CDR3 sequences were aligned to IMGT reference sequences. Each retained sequence needed at least a six-nucleotide match to both a V gene segment and a J gene segment. A rearrangement was called productive if the CDR3 had no stop codons and remained in frame with V and J, and every other rearrangement was called non-productive. CDR3 was defined by IMGT convention, running from the second conserved V-encoded cysteine to the conserved J-encoded phenylalanine. The earlier analysis of about 560 of the donors excluded any sequence lacking an unambiguous match to a single V gene segment. An earlier analysis of several hundred of the donors classified V segments as functional when productive rearrangements were above 56.7% and as segregating when the standard deviation between donors was above 5%. A statistical classification framework was built to diagnose cytomegalovirus status from the catalog of TCR beta chain sequences. V and J gene assignment, in a later analysis, came from comparing TCR nucleotide sequences with IMGT/GENE-DB human TR gene sequences. The TCRdist pipeline was used in a later analysis to assign CDR3 sequences and most-parsimonious VDJ recombination scenarios. A later analysis defined each TCR beta chain by its CDR3 amino acid sequence plus V-gene family, and excluded reads lacking a unique V-gene family. As a way to deal with suspected cross-contamination and a sequencing artifact, a later analysis dropped hundreds of nucleotide sequences that were highly shared and had low generation probability. In a later analysis, a clonal expansion index was calculated for each public chain from normalized within-repertoire ranks of inferred template counts. In a later analysis, generation probabilities were computed using a VDJ recombination model fitted to out-of-frame rearrangements, and the results were checked against IGoR. A later analysis scored TCR-TCR, TCR-HLA and TCR-CMV co-occurrence with hypergeometric tests, applying a repertoire-size bias correction to TCR pairs. In a later analysis, false discovery rates were estimated by permuting HLA or CMV assignments 20 times. A later analysis grouped co-occurring TCRs with DBSCAN, adding TCRdist sequence similarity when clustering within HLA-allele-positive subsets. For co-occurrence clustering, repertoires with fewer than 30,000 or more than 120,000 public chains were excluded, along with 4 to 6 repertoires with anomalous nucleotide sharing. TCRdb holds this immuneACCESS table with in-frame rearrangements only. Some clones are missing; in checked studies, unresolved V genes explain under half, and the rest has no known cause. That table gives V, J and clone size, and the DNA gave D and trimming. For this sample the table gives under 200,000 clones, of which just under 80% were detected only once. The top ten hold about 3.4% of the sample.

The CDR3, from cysteine to phenylalanine, totals 12 residues. The sequence is cut down to CDR3 DNA, 36 bases in frame from base 1. Deletion took 1 base off V and 8 bases off J, with a span of 9 bases between the germline ends. Taken from the germline V gene (reference sequence), the CDR1 and CDR2 loops are SGHNT and YYREEE. General findings and caveats noted by the study authors: A further reported finding was that TCR beta sequences accurately predicted the HLA-A and HLA-B alleles for most subjects in the first cohort. A later analysis found that TCR association rates varied across HLA loci, with DRB1 alleles showing the most associated TCRs and HLA-C alleles the fewest. An association between a missense DCLRE1C variant and V-gene and J-gene trimming of TCR beta chains was found in a later genetic analysis and replicated in an independent cohort. Immune exposure information for the cohort was limited to CMV serostatus. At a false discovery rate of 0.05, a later analysis linked about 17,000 TCR beta sequences to specific HLA alleles. The sequencing pipeline was judged likely to have produced a cluster of highly shared sequence variants as a technical artifact. Linkage disequilibrium might explain the correlated functional status among segregating V segments, but an unknown experimental factor could not be excluded. HLA typing was unavailable for some donors at each locus, so association tests used only the typed subset. The study listed 164 TCR beta chains as associated with cytomegalovirus. This cohort had only TCR beta chains sequenced, and the lack of alpha or paired-chain data limited which features could be detected. The authors suggested that the approach could potentially be extended to other disease states and immunological phenotypes. Compared with equally common non-associated chains, HLA-associated TCR beta chains in a later analysis were more clonally expanded and had lower generation probabilities. While some public TCRs were present in many individuals, most TCR sequences turned up only very rarely across donors. The earlier analysis of about 600 of the donors excluded approximately 15 rarely observed V segments, including chromosome 9 orphons, because counts were too low. The 87-base-pair reads could not distinguish some IMGT-functional V segments, including TRBV6-2 and TRBV6-3, so those segments were excluded. According to a later analysis, parvovirus B19, influenza, CMV and Epstein-Barr virus appeared linked to several top co-occurrence clusters. When HLA alleles, especially DR and DQ, strongly co-occurred, attributing TCR associations to individual alleles was difficult. According to a later analysis, most CMV-associated TCR beta chains appeared to be HLA-restricted, and the HLA associations seemed to be driven largely by CMV exposure. The classifier was reported to diagnose cytomegalovirus status with high specificity and sensitivity in both the original and validation cohorts. In vitro tests confirmed that three of the cytomegalovirus-associated TCR beta chains recognize cytomegalovirus antigens. Sequencing depth was assumed to be roughly uniform across donors in the presence/absence analyses, though that assumption may not hold. An earlier analysis of 587 of the donors showed that most TCR beta V segments appeared in productive rearrangements either about 87% or about 30% of the time, which broadly matched IMGT annotations. Compared with the roughly 670-donor mean, donors in an Asian-associated ancestry cluster had fewer N-insertions in productive TCRs, according to a later genetic analysis.

The cohort comprised some 680 healthy bone marrow donors. At the time of sampling, every cohort member was nominally healthy, though immune exposures that went unrecorded were likely present. The donor was CMV seropositive and was included in the group of 250 to 300 seropositive cohort members. A peripheral blood sample was collected from each donor, and TCR beta sequencing was performed on peripheral blood mononuclear cells. Genomic DNA extraction from the blood cell samples was performed with the Qiagen DNeasy Blood Extraction Kit. On this clone itself: No cognate antigen has been identified for it. No much larger clonotype is one base removed from it; base qualities were not supplied. The sample holds other DNA sequences that translate to the same CDR3.

Sequencing used PBMCs. The sequence links TRBV5-4 to TRBJ1-1; a tentative D call is TRBD1 (6 bases match). The source is a woman between 45 and 65 years old in good health and CMV-seropositive. The CDR3 amino acid sequence is: CASSLRGTEAFF. The nucleotide sequence is TGTGCCAGCAGCTTGAGGGGGACAGAAGCTTTCTTT. Reference TRBV5-4 and TRBJ1-1 proteins supply the regions before and after the CDR3; the full variable domain is: ETGVTQSPTHLIKTRGQQVTLRCSSQSGHNTVSWYQQALGQGPQFIFQYYREEENGRGNFPPRFSGLQFPNYSSELNVNALELDDSALYLCASSLRGTEAFFGQGTRLTVV.